These 24 T cell receptor beta chains came from one sample sequenced in a study of blood T cell repertoires in COVID-19. Measured with immunoSEQ multiplex PCR; TCRdb has only the in-frame clones, and not every one. The top ten hold about 6.9% of the sample, which has around 220,000 clones, roughly 87% seen once. The sequencing input was PBMCs or T cells enriched from blood (not recorded which). These receptors were taken from a woman younger than 45 with acute COVID-19.

V is TRBV4-1 and J is TRBJ2-3; 12 bases are a match to TRBD2. V trimming: 3 bases; J trimming: 2 bases; junction bases outside the gene matches: 3. Looked up from germline, CDR1 is MGHRA and CDR2 is YSYEKL. The CDR3 runs to 16 residues. Here the CDR3 DNA reads TGCGCCAGCAGCCAGTGGACTAGCGGGGACACAGATACGCAGTATTTT. It encodes CASSQWTSGDTDTQYF.

The V and J genes are TRBV19 and TRBJ2-6; D is possibly TRBD2 (6 bases). Germline CDR1 and CDR2: LNHDA and SQIVND (reference sequence). Trimming took off 3 bases at V and 2 bases at J, with 11 bases between the two ends. This CDR3 has 16 amino acids. The CDR3 sequence is CASSMGGGAGANVLTF. The CDR3 DNA reads as TGTGCCAGTAGTATGGGAGGAGGGGCTGGGGCCAACGTCCTGACTTTC.

V usage is TRBV25-1 and J usage is TRBJ1-4; 11 bases agree with TRBD1. The CDR3 runs 14 residues. Germline loops: CDR1 MGHDK, CDR2 SYGVNS. The J segment lost 8 bases and the V segment lost 7 bases, leaving 6 bases of the junction unmatched. The CDR3 DNA reads TGTGCCAGCACATACCGGGACAGGGGGGAAAAACTGTTTTTT. Translated: CASTYRDRGEKLFF.

The V call is TRBV7-9, the J call TRBJ1-3; perhaps TRBD1 as D (5 bases). Germline assignment: CDR1 SEHNR and CDR2 FQNEAQ (reference sequence). V lost 6 bases and J 0 bases, leaving 15 bases between the germline ends. The CDR3 runs 16 residues. CDR3 in DNA: TGTGCCAGCAGACCCGGTGGGGCCGGCTCTGGAAACACCATATATTTT. Its translation is CASRPGGAGSGNTIYF.

The chain carries TRBV10-3 and TRBJ2-5; D is possibly TRBD2 (6 bases). V was clipped by 6 bases and J by 5 bases, with 10 bases between them. The CDR3 sequence is 12 residues long. The germline V gene has CDR1 ENHRY and CDR2 SYGVKD. In nucleotides, the CDR3 is TGTGCCATCAGCCCAGGAGGGGAGACCCAGTACTTC. Translation: CAISPGGETQYF.

The chain joins TRBV2 to TRBJ2-1; the D gene is possibly TRBD2 (5 bases). The V end was cut by 6 bases, the J end by 6 bases, with 18 bases between. The length of the CDR3 is 15 residues. Germline loops: CDR1 SNHLY, CDR2 FYNNEI. The CDR3 DNA reads TGTGCCAGCAGAAAACGAGAGAGGGCCGGCAATGAGCAGTTCTTC. It encodes CASRKRERAGNEQFF.

This clone has only one observation. The V call is TRBV28, the J call TRBJ2-7, with a weak D call TRBD2 (6 bases). Trimming pared 1 base from V and 6 bases from J, leaving 7 bases between. Germline V CDR1 and CDR2: MDHEN, SYDVKM. The CDR3 spans 12 residues. Here the CDR3 DNA reads TGTGCCAGCAGTTTATCGCGGGGCGAGCAGTACTTC. This translates into CASSLSRGEQYF.

V gene TRBV7-2 combines with J gene TRBJ2-1, with D maybe TRBD2 (6 bases). Trimming stripped 5 bases from V and 8 bases from J, with 13 bases between. The CDR3 covers 13 residues. Germline values: CDR1 SGHTA, CDR2 FQGNSA. Here the CDR3 reads CASSLGTFDEQFF. CDR3 coding DNA: TGTGCCAGCAGCCTCGGGACTTTTGATGAGCAGTTCTTC. The full variable domain, in which reference TRBV7-2 and TRBJ2-1 provide the parts outside the CDR3, is GAGVSQSPSNKVTEKGKDVELRCDPISGHTALYWYRQSLGQGLEFLIYFQGNSAPDKSGLPSDRFSAERTGGSVSTLTIQRTQQEDSAVYLCASSLGTFDEQFFGPGTRLTVL.

The chain joins TRBV27 to TRBJ1-3; D is perhaps TRBD1 (6 bases). V lost 4 bases to trimming and J lost 2 bases, with 12 bases between them. Per germline, CDR1 MNHEY and CDR2 SMNVEV (reference sequence). The CDR3 runs to 15 residues. The CDR3 region is CASSSTGRTGNTIYF. DNA of the CDR3: TGTGCCAGCAGTTCAACAGGGAGAACTGGAAACACCATATATTTT.

The chain uses TRBV7-9 and TRBJ1-6, with D unresolved. The CDR3 length is 12 residues. The V gene lost 5 bases and the J gene lost 7 bases, with 6 bases spanning the gap. The germline CDR1 and CDR2 sequences are SEHNR and FQNEAQ (reference sequence). DNA for the CDR3: TGTGCCAGCAGCCGTCTAAATTCACCCCTCCACTTT. Its protein is CASSRLNSPLHF.

The V and J genes are TRBV13 and TRBJ1-3, with D tentatively TRBD1 (5 bases). Germline V lookup: CDR1 PRHDT, CDR2 FYEKMQ (reference sequence). V was cut by 1 base and J by 4 bases, with 11 bases left in between. This CDR3 spans 15 amino acids. CDR3 in amino acids: CASSLVRASGNTIYF. The DNA of the CDR3 is TGTGCCAGCAGCTTAGTCAGGGCCTCAGGAAACACCATATATTTT.

The V gene is TRBV5-6, the J gene TRBJ2-3; TRBD2 agrees at 7 bases. Looked up from germline, CDR1 is SGHDT and CDR2 is YYEEEE. The CDR3 contains 18 residues. V gave up 3 bases and J gave up 1 base; unmatched junction bases: 14. The CDR3, as DNA: TGTGCCAGCAGCTGGAGCGTGGGAGGGCTAGCGGGCACAGATACGCAGTATTTT. The encoded protein is CASSWSVGGLAGTDTQYF. Full variable domain (missing parts from reference TRBV5-6 and TRBJ2-3): DAGVTQSPTHLIKTRGQQVTLRCSPKSGHDTVSWYQQALGQGPQFIFQYYEEEERQRGNFPDRFSGHQFPNYSSELNVNALLLGDSALYLCASSWSVGGLAGTDTQYFGPGTRLTVL.

As to this clone: Germline and junction disagree at one end, which may indicate a read error. This rearrangement joins TRBV10-3 to TRBJ2-7, with TRBD2 matching 11 bases. The CDR3 runs 17 residues. Germline CDR1 is ENHRY and CDR2 is SYGVKD. The DNA of the CDR3 is TGTGCCATCAGTGAGTGGGGGGGGACTAGCGGCTCCCACGAGCAGTACTTC. This translates into CAISEWGGTSGSHEQYF.

The chain combines TRBV18 with TRBJ2-5; TRBD1 matches 8 bases. The CDR3 runs to 16 residues. V trimming: 4 bases; J trimming: 1 base; junction bases outside the gene matches: 8. The germline CDR1 and CDR2 sequences are KGHSH and LQKENI. The CDR3 loop is CASSRVGTGGQETQYF. CDR3 in DNA: TGTGCCAGCTCACGGGTTGGGACAGGTGGCCAAGAGACCCAGTACTTC. Combining the CDR3 with reference TRBV18 and TRBJ2-5 gives the whole variable domain NAGVMQNPRHLVRRRGQEARLRCSPMKGHSHVYWYRQLPEEGLKFMVYLQKENIIDESGMPKERFSAEFPKEGPSILRIQQVVRGDSAAYFCASSRVGTGGQETQYFGPGTRLLVL.

The rearrangement uses TRBV7-9 and TRBJ2-7, with 9 bases aligning to TRBD2. V lost 4 bases and J lost 0; bases outside the gene matches: 4. The CDR3 has 15 residues. Looked up from germline, CDR1 is SEHNR and CDR2 is FQNEAQ (reference sequence). The CDR3 nucleotides read TGTGCCAGCAGCTCTCTAGCGGGGCGCTCCTACGAGCAGTACTTC. This gives the protein CASSSLAGRSYEQYF.

This clone has only a few counts. The V call is TRBV27, the J call TRBJ2-1; 13 bases map to TRBD2. Germline CDR1 is MNHEY and CDR2 is SMNVEV (reference sequence). V shed 2 bases, J shed 1 base, and the junction held 2 bases outside the gene matches. The CDR3 is 17 residues long. CDR3 coding DNA: TGTGCCAGCAGTTTAGTGGGACTAGCGGGATCCTACAATGAGCAGTTCTTC. Translating it yields CASSLVGLAGSYNEQFF.

This clone turned up a few times. The rearrangement links TRBV28 to TRBJ2-7; no clear D. The CDR3 extends over 13 amino acids. V lost 7 bases, J lost 0 bases, and 10 bases lay in between. The germline V gene has CDR1 MDHEN and CDR2 SYDVKM. CDR3 loop: CASTLHSSYEQYF. In nucleotides, the CDR3 is TGTGCCAGCACCCTCCACAGCTCCTACGAGCAGTACTTC.

The chain links TRBV7-8 to TRBJ2-3; 9 bases fit TRBD2. Looked up from germline, CDR1 is SGHVS and CDR2 is FQNEAQ. The CDR3 runs 15 residues. With V trimmed by 6 bases and J by 0 bases, 4 bases remained unmatched. The DNA of the CDR3 is TGTGCCAGCAGTCGTCTAGCGGGGAGCACAGATACGCAGTATTTT. Protein product: CASSRLAGSTDTQYF.

The sample holds a few counts of this clone. The chain joins TRBV28 to TRBJ1-1; D gene uncertain. Germline-derived CDR1 and CDR2 are MDHEN and SYDVKM. The CDR3 is made up of 14 amino acids. V dropped 3 bases and J dropped 2 bases, with 10 bases sitting between them. The CDR3 coding sequence is TGTGCCAGCAGTTTCCCGGGGATTAACACTGAAGCTTTCTTT. It is translated as CASSFPGINTEAFF. The full variable domain, its missing parts supplied by reference TRBV28 and TRBJ1-1, is DVKVTQSSRYLVKRTGEKVFLECVQDMDHENMFWYRQDPGLGLRLIYFSYDVKMKEKGDIPEGYSVSREKKERFSLILESASTNQTSMYLCASSFPGINTEAFFGQGTRLTVV.

The CDR3 sequence is CASSLARAAYTDTQYF. The CDR3 DNA sequence: TGTGCCAGCAGCTTAGCGAGGGCAGCTTACACAGATACGCAGTATTTT. The chain is built from TRBV7-2 and TRBJ2-3; tentatively, D is TRBD2 (5 bases). Germline CDR1 is SGHTA and CDR2 is FQGNSA. This CDR3 is 16 amino acids long. V was shortened by 0 bases and J by 2 bases, with 12 bases between the two germline ends.

The chain couples TRBV2 to TRBJ2-1, with a tentative D call TRBD2 (5 bases). Trimming left V 6 bases short and J 10 bases short, with 19 bases between. CDR3 size: 14 residues. Germline V gives CDR1 SNHLY, CDR2 FYNNEI. The CDR3 region has the DNA TGTGCCAGCAGCCCGCCTCCGGACTGGGCAGAGCAGTTCTTC. Translation gives CASSPPPDWAEQFF.

The chain recombines TRBV2 with TRBJ1-1; TRBD1 agrees at 9 bases. V gave up 3 bases and J gave up 2 bases; unmatched junction bases: 4. Germline V CDR1 and CDR2: SNHLY, FYNNEI. The CDR3 is 15 residues long. DNA for the CDR3: TGTGCCAGCAGTGACCAGGGACAGGGTAACACTGAAGCTTTCTTT. Its protein is CASSDQGQGNTEAFF.

The chain has TRBV14 and TRBJ2-2; TRBD1 is a possible D gene (6 bases). V lost 4 bases and J lost 6, with 12 bases in between. There are 14 residues in the CDR3. Germline V gives CDR1 SGHDN, CDR2 FVKESK. CDR3 DNA sequence: TGTGCCAGCAGCCGAGACCCAGGGGCCGGGGAGCTGTTTTTT. Its protein is CASSRDPGAGELFF.

The V gene is TRBV9, the J gene TRBJ1-3; D unresolved. Trimming removed 7 bases at V and 7 bases at J, with 15 bases between. The CDR3 is 13 amino acids. Germline values: CDR1 SGDLS, CDR2 YYNGEE. CDR3 loop: CASGAATMNTIYF. The CDR3 DNA sequence: TGTGCCAGCGGTGCCGCAACTATGAACACCATATATTTT.